These T cell receptor beta chains were read from a single sample in a study of T cell responses to AZD1222 COVID-19 vaccine. Libraries were prepared by immunoSEQ multiplex PCR; TCRdb keeps only in-frame clonotypes and omits some of them. The sample lists fewer than 150,000 clones, roughly nine tenths occurring once. The sample was peripheral blood, taken on day 0 of AZD1222 vaccination. The receptors come from an adult in good health. The CDR3 runs from the conserved cysteine through the conserved F or W. Fields, in order: CDR3 length, V gene, J gene, clone size, D gene, CDR3 DNA, CDR3 protein. The D gene is left open where the match is weak. Clone size is given for some rows only: seen once, a few or many times, or a class if the clone is expanded.

CDR3 length: 14
V gene: TRBV5-1
J gene: TRBJ2-5
clone size: .
D gene: TRBD1
CDR3 DNA: TGCGCCAGCAGCACCGGACAGGGACAAGAGACCCAGTACTTC
CDR3 protein: CASSTGQGQETQYF

CDR3 length: 16
V gene: TRBV4-1
J gene: TRBJ2-7
clone size: once
D gene: .
CDR3 DNA: TGCGCCAGCAGCCCCTCGTGGTTCATGGACTCCTACGAGCAGTACTTC
CDR3 protein: CASSPSWFMDSYEQYF

CDR3 length: 14
V gene: TRBV6-5
J gene: TRBJ1-1
clone size: .
D gene: .
CDR3 DNA: TGTGCCAGCAGTTCTCTCGGAGGGAGCACTGAAGCTTTCTTT
CDR3 protein: CASSSLGGSTEAFF

CDR3 length: 14
V gene: TRBV6-5
J gene: TRBJ2-7
clone size: .
D gene: TRBD1
CDR3 DNA: TGTGCCAGCAGTTGGGGGACAGGGCCCTACGAGCAGTACTTC
CDR3 protein: CASSWGTGPYEQYF

CDR3 length: 15
V gene: TRBV5-4
J gene: TRBJ1-1
clone size: once
D gene: TRBD1
CDR3 DNA: TGTGCCAGCAGCCCCGCTAGGCAGGGGGTGACTGAAGCTTTCTTT
CDR3 protein: CASSPARQGVTEAFF

CDR3 length: 17
V gene: TRBV7-9
J gene: TRBJ1-5
clone size: .
D gene: TRBD1
CDR3 DNA: TGTGCCAGCAGCTTAGAGGGGGCAGGGGGTACCAATCAGCCCCAGCATTTT
CDR3 protein: CASSLEGAGGTNQPQHF

CDR3 length: 13
V gene: TRBV19
J gene: TRBJ2-5
clone size: once
D gene: .
CDR3 DNA: TGTGCCAGTAGTCGTAATCTGCGGGAGACCCAGTACTTC
CDR3 protein: CASSRNLRETQYF

CDR3 length: 13
V gene: TRBV24-1
J gene: TRBJ1-5
clone size: once
D gene: .
CDR3 DNA: TGTGCCACCGGGTCCCATGGCAATCAGCCCCAGCATTTT
CDR3 protein: CATGSHGNQPQHF

CDR3 length: 13
V gene: TRBV19
J gene: TRBJ1-6
clone size: once
D gene: .
CDR3 DNA: TGTGCCAGTAGTCTACGTTATAATTCACCCCTCCACTTT
CDR3 protein: CASSLRYNSPLHF

CDR3 length: 17
V gene: TRBV27
J gene: TRBJ2-2
clone size: .
D gene: .
CDR3 DNA: TGTGCCAGCAGTTTCCTAACAGCGGGCCCTCTGGGCGGGGAGCTGTTTTTT
CDR3 protein: CASSFLTAGPLGGELFF

CDR3 length: 12
V gene: TRBV3-1/TRBV3-2
J gene: TRBJ1-2
clone size: .
D gene: .
CDR3 DNA: TGTGCCAGCAGCTCCACAGGGTCAGGCTACACCTTC
CDR3 protein: CASSSTGSGYTF

CDR3 length: 14
V gene: TRBV2
J gene: TRBJ1-6
clone size: .
D gene: .
CDR3 DNA: TGTGCCAGCAGTGACCGACAAAATAATTCACCCCTCCACTTT
CDR3 protein: CASSDRQNNSPLHF

CDR3 length: 19
V gene: TRBV4-2
J gene: TRBJ2-4
clone size: .
D gene: TRBD2
CDR3 DNA: TGTGCCAGCAGCCACCCGGGGAGCGGGGGGGCCGAGGCCAAAAACATTCAGTACTTC
CDR3 protein: CASSHPGSGGAEAKNIQYF

CDR3 length: 18
V gene: TRBV5-3
J gene: TRBJ1-3
clone size: .
D gene: TRBD1
CDR3 DNA: TGTGCCCCATTGTCCCGGGACAGGGAAGCGGCGGTAAGGAACACCATATATTTT
CDR3 protein: CAPLSRDREAAVRNTIYF

CDR3 length: 13
V gene: TRBV29-1
J gene: TRBJ1-2
clone size: .
D gene: .
CDR3 DNA: TGCAGCGTTGAAGATGGGAGAAACTATGGCTACACCTTC
CDR3 protein: CSVEDGRNYGYTF

CDR3 length: 14
V gene: TRBV4-3
J gene: TRBJ2-1
clone size: .
D gene: .
CDR3 DNA: TGCGCCAGCAGCCAAGAATTTCGAGACAATGAGCAGTTCTTC
CDR3 protein: CASSQEFRDNEQFF

CDR3 length: 14
V gene: TRBV4-1
J gene: TRBJ2-3
clone size: .
D gene: .
CDR3 DNA: TGCGCCAGCGGCCCCCAGCGGCTCACAGATACGCAGTATTTT
CDR3 protein: CASGPQRLTDTQYF